This TCR beta chain was sequenced for a study of beta chain features in type 1 diabetes. The whole isolated RNA underwent reverse transcription, so sequencing captured expressed TCRB transcripts. Some clones are missing from TCRdb's copy, which holds only in-frame ones; the method was immunoSEQ multiplex PCR. The profile shows around 280,000 clones, about 15% of them singletons. CDR1 SGHNT and CDR2 YYREEE come from the germline V gene (reference sequence). Trimming removed 0 bases from V and 9 bases from J; junction bases left unmatched: 5. The CDR3 has 14 amino acids. This clone has more than one count but fewer than ten. The antigen is not known. Regarding the study as a whole: Shorter TCRB CDR3s, moderately but significantly so, marked every one of the four CD4+ subsets in Type 1 diabetes patients.

A CD45RO/CCR7/CD25/CD127/CD95/CD27 panel sorted naive, central memory, regulatory and stem cell-like memory CD4+ cells. This TCR was sampled from a man younger than 30 with type 1 diabetes. The genes are TRBV5-4 and TRBJ2-1; TRBD1 agrees at 8 bases. The material sequenced was naive CD4+ T cells from blood. CDR3 DNA sequence: TGTGCCAGCAGCTTGGAGGGGACAGGAGGTGAGCAGTTCTTC. It is translated as CASSLEGTGGEQFF.